The clone carrying this TCR beta chain came up many times. The antigen is undetermined. The sample originates from a study of T-cell memory formation after mild COVID-19. Overall study findings and caveats: Some clones that responded were present in memory (sampled pre-infection), which suggests cross-reactive memory joined.

A single record per CDR3 protein comes from TCRdb applying MiXCR to the 5' RACE reads. The table has approximately 350,000 distinct CDR3 sequences, roughly 13% seen once. Sequenced sample: PBMCs or a T cell subset sorted from them (not recorded which). This receptor was taken from a man younger than 30 who had mild COVID-19 (a few samples of this study predate the infection). Cell type and time point are not known.

The CDR3 DNA reads TGTGCCAGCAGCGTCGGACAGGGGGGCGAAAAACTGTTTTTT. Translated: CASSVGQGGEKLFF. The chain couples TRBV7-9 to TRBJ1-4; 10 positions match TRBD1. From germline, CDR1 is SEHNR and CDR2 FQNEAQ (reference sequence). This CDR3 contains 14 residues. Unmatched junction bases numbered 5, after V lost 5 bases and J lost 8 bases. The full variable domain, rest sourced from reference TRBV7-9 and TRBJ1-4, is DTGVSQNPRHKITKRGQNVTFRCDPISEHNRLYWYRQTLGQGPEFLTYFQNEAQLEKSRLLSDRFSAERPKGSFSTLEIQRTEQGDSAMYLCASSVGQGGEKLFFGSGTQLSVL.